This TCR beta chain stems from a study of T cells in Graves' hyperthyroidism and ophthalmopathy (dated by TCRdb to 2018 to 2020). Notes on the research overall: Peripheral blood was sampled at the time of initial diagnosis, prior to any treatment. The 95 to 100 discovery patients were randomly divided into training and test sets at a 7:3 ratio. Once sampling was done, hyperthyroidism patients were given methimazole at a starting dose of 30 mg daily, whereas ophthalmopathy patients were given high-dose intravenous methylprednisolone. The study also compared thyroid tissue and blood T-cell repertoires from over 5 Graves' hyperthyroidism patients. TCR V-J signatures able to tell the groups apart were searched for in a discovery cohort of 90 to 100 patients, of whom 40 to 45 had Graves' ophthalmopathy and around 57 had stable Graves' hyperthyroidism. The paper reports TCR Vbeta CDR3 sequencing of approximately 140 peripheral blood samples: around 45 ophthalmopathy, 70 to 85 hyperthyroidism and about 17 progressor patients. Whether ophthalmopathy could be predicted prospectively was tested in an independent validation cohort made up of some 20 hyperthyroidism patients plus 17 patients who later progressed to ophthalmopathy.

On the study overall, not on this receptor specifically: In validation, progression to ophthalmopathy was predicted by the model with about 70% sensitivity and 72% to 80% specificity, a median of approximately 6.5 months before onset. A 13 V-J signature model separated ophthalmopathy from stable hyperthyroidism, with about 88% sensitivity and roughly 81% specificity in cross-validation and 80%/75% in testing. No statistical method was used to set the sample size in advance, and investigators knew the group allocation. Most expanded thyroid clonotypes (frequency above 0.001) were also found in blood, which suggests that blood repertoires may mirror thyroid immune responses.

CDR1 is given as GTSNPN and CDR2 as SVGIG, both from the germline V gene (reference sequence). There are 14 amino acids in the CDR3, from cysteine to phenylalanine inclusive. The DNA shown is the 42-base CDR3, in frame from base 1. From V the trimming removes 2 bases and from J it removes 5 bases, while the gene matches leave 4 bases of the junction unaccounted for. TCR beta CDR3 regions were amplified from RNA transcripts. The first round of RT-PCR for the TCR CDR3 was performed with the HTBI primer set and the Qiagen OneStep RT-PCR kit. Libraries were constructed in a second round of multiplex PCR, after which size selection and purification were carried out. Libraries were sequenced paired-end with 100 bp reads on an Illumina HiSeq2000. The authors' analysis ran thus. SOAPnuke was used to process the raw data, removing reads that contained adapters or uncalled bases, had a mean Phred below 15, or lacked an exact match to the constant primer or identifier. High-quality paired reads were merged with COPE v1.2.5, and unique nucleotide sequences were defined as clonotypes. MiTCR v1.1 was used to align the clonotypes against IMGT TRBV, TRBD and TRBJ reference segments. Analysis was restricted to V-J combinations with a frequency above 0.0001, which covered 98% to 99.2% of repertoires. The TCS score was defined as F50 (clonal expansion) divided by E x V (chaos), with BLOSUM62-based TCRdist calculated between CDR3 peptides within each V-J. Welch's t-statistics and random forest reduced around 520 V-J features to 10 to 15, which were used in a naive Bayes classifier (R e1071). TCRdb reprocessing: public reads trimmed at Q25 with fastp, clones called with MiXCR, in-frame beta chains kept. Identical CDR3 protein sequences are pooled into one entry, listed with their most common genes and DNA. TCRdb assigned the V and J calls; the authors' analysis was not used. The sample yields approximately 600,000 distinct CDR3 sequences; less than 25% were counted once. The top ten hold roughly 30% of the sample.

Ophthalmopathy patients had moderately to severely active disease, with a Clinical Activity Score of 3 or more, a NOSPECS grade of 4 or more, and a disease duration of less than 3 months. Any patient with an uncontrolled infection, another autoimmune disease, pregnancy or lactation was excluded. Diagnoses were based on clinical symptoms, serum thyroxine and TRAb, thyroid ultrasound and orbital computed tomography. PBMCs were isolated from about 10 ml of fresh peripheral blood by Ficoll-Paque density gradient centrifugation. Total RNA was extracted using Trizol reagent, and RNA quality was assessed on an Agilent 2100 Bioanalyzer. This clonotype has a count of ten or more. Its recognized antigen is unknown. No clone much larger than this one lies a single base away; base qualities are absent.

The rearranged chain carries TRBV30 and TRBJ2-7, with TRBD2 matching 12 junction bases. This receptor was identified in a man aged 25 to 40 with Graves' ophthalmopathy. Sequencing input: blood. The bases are TGTGCCTGGAGTAGCCTAGCGGGAGGGGACGAGCAGTACTTC. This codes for CAWSSLAGGDEQYF.